This T cell receptor beta chain was documented in a study of blood T cell repertoires in COVID-19. On the study more broadly: PBMCs, B-cell-depleted T cells, or T cells provided the cDNA or gDNA that made up the material.

The trim removed 7 bases at V and 4 bases at J, leaving 12 bases unmatched. The CDR3 is 15 residues long. Germline CDR1 reads MNHEY; CDR2 reads SVGAGI. Methods used by the authors: Researchers report that nucleated cell counts were estimated from reference gene primer amplification. Only in-frame clones appear in the TCRdb table, and some are missing; sequencing was by immunoSEQ multiplex PCR. That table is the source of V, J and clone size, and D and trimming were worked out from the DNA. The data show approximately 160,000 clones, with around 83% seen just once and about 7.8% held by the top ten. The sequence came from a woman aged 50 to 60 in a cohort sampled during active or convalescent COVID-19. The V gene is TRBV6-5, the J gene TRBJ1-2, with 7 bases identical to TRBD1. Sequencing used peripheral blood. The CDR3 loop is CASNPYTGDLYGYTF. CDR3 nucleotide sequence: TGTGCCAGCAATCCGTATACAGGGGACCTCTATGGCTACACCTTC.